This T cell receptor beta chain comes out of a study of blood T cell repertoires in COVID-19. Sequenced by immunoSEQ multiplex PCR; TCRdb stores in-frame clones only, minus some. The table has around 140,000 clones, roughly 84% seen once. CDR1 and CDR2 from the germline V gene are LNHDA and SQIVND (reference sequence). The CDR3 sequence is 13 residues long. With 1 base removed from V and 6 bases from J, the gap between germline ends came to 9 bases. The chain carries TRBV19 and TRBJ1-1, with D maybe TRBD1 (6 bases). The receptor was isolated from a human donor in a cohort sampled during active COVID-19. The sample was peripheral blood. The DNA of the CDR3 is TGTGCCAGTAGTATAGGACAGGCAGCTGAAGCTTTCTTT. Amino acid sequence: CASSIGQAAEAFF.